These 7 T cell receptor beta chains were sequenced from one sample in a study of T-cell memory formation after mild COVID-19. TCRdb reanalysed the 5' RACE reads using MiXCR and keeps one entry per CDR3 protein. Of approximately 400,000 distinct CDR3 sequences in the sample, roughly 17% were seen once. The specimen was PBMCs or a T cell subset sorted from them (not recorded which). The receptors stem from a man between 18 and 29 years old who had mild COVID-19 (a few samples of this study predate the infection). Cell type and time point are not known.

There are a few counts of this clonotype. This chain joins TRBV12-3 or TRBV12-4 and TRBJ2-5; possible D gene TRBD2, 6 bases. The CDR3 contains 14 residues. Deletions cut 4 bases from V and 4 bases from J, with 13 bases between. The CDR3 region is CASSSSGTGETQYF. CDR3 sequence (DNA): TGTGCCAGCAGTTCTTCTGGGACTGGAGAGACCCAGTACTTC.

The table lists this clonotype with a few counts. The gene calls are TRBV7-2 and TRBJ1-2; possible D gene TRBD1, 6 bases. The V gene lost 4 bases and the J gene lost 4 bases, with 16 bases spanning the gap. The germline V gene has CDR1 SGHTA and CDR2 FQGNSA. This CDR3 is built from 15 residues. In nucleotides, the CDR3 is TGTGCCAGCAGCTACGGGTCAGGGGTTACCTATGGCTACACCTTC. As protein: CASSYGSGVTYGYTF.

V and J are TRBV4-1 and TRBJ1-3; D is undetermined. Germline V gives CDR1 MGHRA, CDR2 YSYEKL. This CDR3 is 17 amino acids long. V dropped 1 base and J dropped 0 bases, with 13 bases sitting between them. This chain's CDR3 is CASSQVLGGSSGNTIYF. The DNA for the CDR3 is TGCGCCAGCAGCCAAGTTCTTGGCGGGAGCTCTGGAAACACCATATATTTT.

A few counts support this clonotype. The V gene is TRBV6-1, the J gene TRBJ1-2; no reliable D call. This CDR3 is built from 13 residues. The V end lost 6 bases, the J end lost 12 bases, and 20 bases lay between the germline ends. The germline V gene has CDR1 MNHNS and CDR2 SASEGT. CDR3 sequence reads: CASRVTRLVTDTF. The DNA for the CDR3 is TGTGCCAGCAGGGTGACAAGACTCGTTACCGACACCTTC.

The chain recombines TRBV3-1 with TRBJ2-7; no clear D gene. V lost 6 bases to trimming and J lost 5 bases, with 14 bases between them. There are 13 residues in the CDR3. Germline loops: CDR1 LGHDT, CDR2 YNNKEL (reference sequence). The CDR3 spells CASSLSLGNEQYF. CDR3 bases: TGTGCCAGCAGTCTGTCCTTGGGGAACGAGCAGTACTTC.

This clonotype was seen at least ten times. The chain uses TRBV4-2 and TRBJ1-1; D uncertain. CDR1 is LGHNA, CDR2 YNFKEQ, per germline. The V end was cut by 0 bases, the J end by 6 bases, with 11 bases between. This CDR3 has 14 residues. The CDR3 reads CASSQDWVGAEAFF. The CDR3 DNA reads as TGTGCCAGCAGCCAAGACTGGGTCGGCGCTGAAGCTTTCTTT.

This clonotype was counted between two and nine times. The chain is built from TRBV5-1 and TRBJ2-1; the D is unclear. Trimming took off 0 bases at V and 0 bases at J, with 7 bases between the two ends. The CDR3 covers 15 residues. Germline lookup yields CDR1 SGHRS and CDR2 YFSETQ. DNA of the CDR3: TGCGCCAGCAGCTTGGGGGTTAGCTCCTACAATGAGCAGTTCTTC. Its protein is CASSLGVSSYNEQFF.